This TCR beta chain was observed in a study of beta chain features in type 1 diabetes. Study conclusions and caveats: There was a possibility that cDNA sequencing over-represented cells with high TCR expression. TCRB repertoires of naive, central memory and Treg cells appeared more similar among patients than among healthy donors. When Type 1 diabetes patients were examined, their TCRB CDR3s proved moderately but significantly shorter in all four CD4+ subsets. No resolution was reached here on whether HLA type influences TCRB rearrangement.

The entirety of the isolated RNA underwent reverse transcription, so expressed TCRB transcripts were sequenced. Data came from immunoSEQ multiplex PCR; TCRdb stores just in-frame clones and leaves some out. The data contain around 650,000 clones, around 12% of them singletons. The CDR3 sequence is 13 residues long. CDR1 is SGHAT, CDR2 FQNNGV, per germline. Trimming pared 2 bases from V and 4 bases from J, leaving 8 bases between. Comments on this clone: Its antigen remains unidentified.

The source of this sequence is a man aged 25 to 40 with type 1 diabetes. This chain uses TRBV11-2 with TRBJ1-1, with a possible D match to TRBD1 (6 bases). The specimen was naive CD4+ T cells from blood. The DNA of the CDR3 is TGTGCCAGCAGCTTATGGGGGCGCACTGAAGCTTTCTTT. Its translation: CASSLWGRTEAFF.